These 26 T cell receptor beta chains originate from one sample sequenced in a study of cytomegalovirus exposure and HLA in healthy donors. TCRdb keeps only in-frame clones here, not all; method: immunoSEQ multiplex PCR. The table shows about 66,000 clones, with approximately 97% occurring only once. Specimen: PBMCs. Every receptor here comes from a young woman in good health and CMV-seropositive.

This chain links TRBV5-6 with TRBJ2-2; 8 bases align to TRBD1. Trimming took 9 bases from V and 5 from J; bases not matched to a gene: 9. Per germline, CDR1 SGHDT and CDR2 YYEEEE. CDR3 length: 14 residues. This CDR3 is CATARTGLTGELFF. The CDR3 nucleotides read TGTGCCACCGCGAGGACAGGGTTGACCGGGGAGCTGTTTTTT.

Comment on this clone: The same CDR3 is also encoded by other DNA sequences in this sample. The chain has TRBV27 and TRBJ2-7; 9 bases map to TRBD2. V shed 6 bases, J shed 5 bases, and the junction held 5 bases outside the gene matches. CDR3 size: 13 residues. Germline V gene sequence: CDR1 MNHEY, CDR2 SMNVEV (reference sequence). CDR3 nucleotide sequence: TGTGCCAGCAGGTTAGCGGGAGCACACGAGCAGTACTTC. Translation gives CASRLAGAHEQYF.

J is TRBJ2-7 and V is TRBV29-1; a possible D gene is TRBD2 (6 bases). The V end was cut by 6 bases, the J end by 3 bases, with 15 bases between. This CDR3 spans 13 amino acids. CDR1 is SQVTM, CDR2 ANQGSEA, per germline. Here the CDR3 reads CSVGVEGIYEQYF. The CDR3 bases are TGCAGCGTCGGAGTGGAGGGCATCTACGAGCAGTACTTC.

This clone was recorded once. V usage is TRBV19 and J usage is TRBJ1-1; D perhaps matches TRBD1 (6 bases). V was clipped by 8 bases and J by 6 bases, with 19 bases between them. The CDR3 is made up of 14 amino acids. Germline loops: CDR1 LNHDA, CDR2 SQIVND (reference sequence). The chain's CDR3 is CASYPQGSGAEAFF. For the CDR3, the DNA is TGTGCCAGTTACCCCCAGGGGAGTGGGGCTGAAGCTTTCTTT. The variable domain in full, with the rest retrieved from reference TRBV19 and TRBJ1-1, is DGGITQSPKYLFRKEGQNVTLSCEQNLNHDAMYWYRQDPGQGLRLIYYSQIVNDFQKGDIAEGYSVSREKKESFPLTVTSAQKNPTAFYLCASYPQGSGAEAFFGQGTRLTVV.

About this clone: Other DNA variants within this sample encode the same CDR3. This chain uses TRBV9 with TRBJ2-2; tentative D call: TRBD1 (5 bases). Germline assignment: CDR1 SGDLS and CDR2 YYNGEE. V lost 2 bases and J 1 base, leaving 6 bases between the germline ends. The CDR3 has 14 amino acids. The CDR3 region has the DNA TGTGCCAGCAGCGTCACAGGGAACACCGGGGAGCTGTTTTTT. It is translated as CASSVTGNTGELFF. Combining the CDR3 with reference TRBV9 and TRBJ2-2 gives the whole variable domain DSGVTQTPKHLITATGQRVTLRCSPRSGDLSVYWYQQSLDQGLQFLIQYYNGEERAKGNILERFSAQQFPDLHSELNLSSLELGDSALYFCASSVTGNTGELFFGEGSRLTVL.

This chain uses TRBV7-9 with TRBJ2-5, with D tentatively TRBD1 (7 bases). Trimming removed 6 bases at V and 4 bases at J, with 12 bases between. This CDR3 region has 13 residues. Per germline, CDR1 SEHNR and CDR2 FQNEAQ (reference sequence). The CDR3 nucleotides are TGTGCCAGCAGGGATCAGGGGGGAGAGACCCAGTACTTC. This sequence encodes CASRDQGGETQYF.

This clone was counted a single time. The gene calls are TRBV19 and TRBJ1-4; a possible D gene is TRBD1 (6 bases). The CDR3 runs to 14 residues. Deletions cut 3 bases from V and 7 bases from J, with 12 bases between. From germline, CDR1 is LNHDA and CDR2 SQIVND (reference sequence). For the CDR3, the DNA is TGTGCCAGTAGTATTGCAGGGGTAGCTGAAAAACTGTTTTTT. Translated, it gives CASSIAGVAEKLFF.

The chain links TRBV19 to TRBJ1-5, with 7 bases fitting TRBD1. V shed 6 bases, J shed 2 bases, and the junction held 4 bases outside the gene matches. Germline V gene lookup returns CDR1 LNHDA and CDR2 SQIVND (reference sequence). The CDR3 runs 14 residues. The DNA of the CDR3 is TGTGCCAGTAGCTACGGGACAGGCAATCAGCCCCAGCATTTT. Encoded protein: CASSYGTGNQPQHF.

The chain carries TRBV9 and TRBJ1-1; D not certain. CDR1 and CDR2 from the germline V gene are SGDLS and YYNGEE. The CDR3 covers 13 residues. Trimming left V 0 bases short and J 3 bases short, with 6 bases between. CDR3 DNA sequence: TGTGCCAGCAGCGTAGCGGGAGACACTGAAGCTTTCTTT. Translated, it gives CASSVAGDTEAFF.

The gene calls are TRBV5-4 and TRBJ2-7, with a tentative D call TRBD2 (5 bases). V was shortened by 0 bases and J by 2 bases, with 21 bases between the two germline ends. Germline values: CDR1 SGHNT, CDR2 YYREEE (reference sequence). The CDR3 sequence is 18 residues long. The CDR3 DNA reads as TGTGCCAGCAGCTTGGAGGGTCAGCGGACTCCGAGTACCTACGAGCAGTACTTC. Translation: CASSLEGQRTPSTYEQYF.

The V call is TRBV10-2, the J call TRBJ2-1; no reliable D call. V gave up 0 bases and J gave up 7 bases, with 16 bases separating them. This CDR3 has 16 residues. The germline gives CDR1 WSHSY, CDR2 SAAADI. CDR3 bases: TGCGCCAGCAGTGAGTCGGTCCCACCTATCGGGAATGAGCAGTTCTTC. This translates into CASSESVPPIGNEQFF.

This chain joins TRBV25-1 and TRBJ1-5; D is undetermined. Trimming shortened V by 7 bases and J by 3 bases, and 10 bases separated the two germline ends. The CDR3 sequence is 13 residues long. Germline lookup yields CDR1 MGHDK and CDR2 SYGVNS. Here the CDR3 reads CASIEFSNQPQHF. CDR3 coding DNA: TGTGCCAGCATTGAGTTCTCCAATCAGCCCCAGCATTTT.

In regard to this clone: At one boundary the junction diverges from the germline segment, which might be a read error. The chain is built from TRBV29-1 and TRBJ1-2; no clear D. Looked up from germline, CDR1 is SQVTM and CDR2 is ANQGSEA. This CDR3 contains 13 residues. CDR3 in DNA: TGCAGCGTTGTTGTTCAGTCGAACTACGGCTACACCTTC. It translates to CSVVVQSNYGYTF. The variable domain in full, completed from reference TRBV29-1 and TRBJ1-2, reads SAVISQKPSRDICQRGTSLTIQCQVDSQVTMMFWYRQQPGQSLTLIATANQGSEATYESGFVIDKFPISRPNLTFSTLTVSNMSPEDSSIYLCSVVVQSNYGYTFGSGTRLTVV.

This chain joins TRBV6-5 and TRBJ2-3; possible D gene TRBD2, 5 bases. The length of the CDR3 is 15 residues. V lost 2 bases, J lost 1 base, and 10 bases lay in between. CDR1 MNHEY and CDR2 SVGAGI come from the germline V gene. CDR3 coding DNA: TGTGCCAGCAGTTACGGTCTAGCAGGCACAGATACGCAGTATTTT. Amino acids: CASSYGLAGTDTQYF.

The V gene is TRBV4-1, the J gene TRBJ2-7, with a possible D match to TRBD2 (5 bases). V was pared by 2 bases and J by 3 bases, with 14 bases between. This CDR3 is 15 amino acids long. Germline V gene lookup returns CDR1 MGHRA and CDR2 YSYEKL. CDR3 region: CASSQIHNRGYEQYF. CDR3 nucleotides: TGCGCCAGCAGCCAAATACATAATCGGGGCTACGAGCAGTACTTC.

This clone appeared a single time. The CDR3 does not close with the conserved phenylalanine or tryptophan, likely indicating a read error. The chain has TRBV5-1 and TRBJ1-2; 10 nucleotides align to TRBD1. The CDR3 is 14 amino acids. J gave up 4 bases and V 8 bases, and 8 bases lay outside the gene matches. Germline lookup yields CDR1 SGHRS and CDR2 YFSETQ. The CDR3: CASKPGQGIYGYTL. CDR3 DNA: TGCGCCAGTAAACCGGGACAGGGGATCTATGGCTACACCCTC.

The rearrangement links TRBV30 to TRBJ2-7; a weak D match, TRBD1 (6 bases). The germline V gene encodes CDR1 GTSNPN and CDR2 SVGIG (reference sequence). This CDR3 comprises 13 residues. V lost 5 bases to trimming and J lost 1 base, with 12 bases between them. The CDR3 loop is CAWAAGTSYEQYF. The CDR3 region has the DNA TGTGCCTGGGCCGCCGGGACATCCTACGAGCAGTACTTC.

The V gene is TRBV28, the J gene TRBJ1-5; 9 bases line up with TRBD1. The CDR3 consists of 14 residues. Germline values: CDR1 MDHEN, CDR2 SYDVKM. The V gene end was trimmed by 4 bases and the J gene end by 6 bases; junction bases not matched to a gene: 4. CDR3 sequence: CASSWGTGIQPQHF. Here the CDR3 DNA reads TGTGCCAGCAGTTGGGGGACAGGGATTCAGCCCCAGCATTTT.

The gene calls are TRBV6-6 and TRBJ2-5, with 11 nucleotides matching TRBD2. Germline V gene lookup returns CDR1 MNHNY and CDR2 SVGAGI (reference sequence). V lost 8 bases and J lost 5; bases outside the gene matches: 7. The CDR3 runs 14 residues. This CDR3 reads CASRGTSGKETQYF. In DNA, the CDR3 is TGTGCCAGCCGCGGGACTAGCGGTAAGGAGACCCAGTACTTC.

The V and J genes are TRBV7-6 and TRBJ2-3, with a possible D match to TRBD2 (5 bases). The CDR3 contains 15 residues. Germline-derived CDR1 and CDR2 are SGHVS and FNYEAQ. V was cut by 3 bases and J by 3 bases, with 13 bases left in between. The CDR3 protein is CASSFFSGGTDTQYF. CDR3 DNA: TGTGCCAGCAGCTTCTTCTCGGGCGGGACAGATACGCAGTATTTT.

This chain joins TRBV18 and TRBJ2-5; no firm D call. Germline V gene lookup returns CDR1 KGHSH and CDR2 LQKENI. Trimming stripped 4 bases from V and 2 bases from J, with 8 bases between. The CDR3 has 13 amino acids. CDR3 sequence reads: CASSLDLQETQYF. CDR3 in DNA: TGTGCCAGCTCACTAGATCTTCAAGAGACCCAGTACTTC.

The J gene is TRBJ2-7, the V gene TRBV5-1; TRBD1 matches at 10 bases. Looked up from germline, CDR1 is SGHRS and CDR2 is YFSETQ. V lost 3 bases to trimming and J lost 2 bases; unmatched junction nucleotides: 5. CDR3 length: 15 residues. The CDR3 sequence: CASSSRDRGPYEQYF. Here the CDR3 DNA reads TGCGCCAGCAGCTCCCGGGACAGGGGTCCCTACGAGCAGTACTTC.

This clone showed up just once. This rearrangement joins TRBV4-1 to TRBJ2-1; possible D gene TRBD2, 6 bases. The CDR3 extends over 17 amino acids. V was trimmed by 3 bases and J by 7 bases, leaving 22 bases between them. Germline CDR1 MGHRA, CDR2 YSYEKL. The CDR3 coding sequence is TGCGCCAGCAGCCACAACCACCGGGGGAGTATGCAAAATGAGCAGTTCTTC. Protein: CASSHNHRGSMQNEQFF.

The chain carries TRBV7-9 and TRBJ2-1; 10 bases map to TRBD2. The ends lost 0 bases at V and 6 bases at J; junction bases unmatched: 14. Germline CDR1 reads SEHNR; CDR2 reads FQNEAQ (reference sequence). The CDR3 length is 19 residues. CDR3 amino acids: CASSLADGAGGTWINEQFF. DNA for the CDR3: TGTGCCAGCAGCTTAGCGGACGGAGCGGGAGGGACATGGATCAATGAGCAGTTCTTC.

This chain uses TRBV27 with TRBJ2-3; 10 bases map to TRBD2. Germline V gene data show CDR1 as MNHEY and CDR2 as SMNVEV (reference sequence). Trimming cost V 1 base and J 3 bases; bases outside gene matches: 10. The CDR3 is 18 residues long. CDR3 bases: TGTGCCAGCAGTTTATTCCTAGCGGGAGTACTTGGGACAGATACGCAGTATTTT. It is translated as CASSLFLAGVLGTDTQYF.

The chain links TRBV7-2 to TRBJ2-7, with 7 bases fitting TRBD1. Germline CDR1 SGHTA, CDR2 FQGNSA. This CDR3 spans 14 amino acids. J was trimmed by 3 bases and V by 2 bases; bases with no gene match: 4. In DNA form, the CDR3 reads TGTGCCAGCAGCTTATACAGGGGTAACTACGAGCAGTACTTC. This sequence encodes CASSLYRGNYEQYF.